Listed here are 9 T cell receptor beta chains from one sample, sequenced in a study of prognosis after radiotherapy for stage I lung cancer (dated by TCRdb to the early 2020s). The run used an Illumina HiSeq 3000. Two rounds of multiplex PCR on genomic DNA were used to amplify the TCR beta CDR3 region. The first PCR round used primers specific to each TRBV and TRBJ gene, and the primer sequences were filed in Chinese patent CN105087789A. TCRdb reworked the public reads: Q25 trimming with fastp, MiXCR clone assembly, productive beta chains retained. Each entry is one CDR3 protein sequence, shown with its most common DNA and genes. This sample comprises approximately 30,000 distinct CDR3 sequences, around 30% of them detected only once. The ten largest make up around an eighth of the sample. This specimen consisted of PBMCs, obtained before or after stereotactic body radiation therapy (not recorded which). These receptors were obtained from a donor aged 50 or older with non-small cell lung cancer.

The sample holds many counts of this clonotype. This rearrangement joins TRBV9 to TRBJ2-7; D is ambiguous. The V gene lost 3 bases and the J gene lost 2 bases, with 12 bases spanning the gap. This CDR3 comprises 14 residues. CDR1 is SGDLS and CDR2 is YYNGEE in the germline V gene. In DNA, the CDR3 is TGTGCCAGCAGCGCCGAGACTGGAACCTACGAGCAGTACTTC. Its translation is CASSAETGTYEQYF.

In this sample, this clonotype turned up many times. V is TRBV6-1 and J is TRBJ1-3; 7 positions match TRBD1. The germline V gene has CDR1 MNHNS and CDR2 SASEGT. CDR3 length: 14 amino acids. After removal of 5 bases from V and 0 bases from J, the junction contained 1 base not matched to a gene. The CDR3 loop reads CASSRQGSGNTIYF. Written as DNA, the CDR3 is TGTGCCAGCAGTCGACAGGGCTCTGGAAACACCATATATTTT.

By sample share, this clonotype is medium-sized. The chain has TRBV30 and TRBJ1-2; the D is unclear. The CDR3 is 11 amino acids. The germline CDR1 and CDR2 sequences are GTSNPN and SVGIG (reference sequence). Trimming cost V 4 bases and J 8 bases, with 11 bases left between them. The CDR3 sequence: CAWTQQEGYTF. The CDR3 coding sequence is TGTGCCTGGACCCAGCAGGAGGGCTACACCTTC.

At least ten counts were recorded for this clonotype. This may come from a read error, since a much larger clone is one base off. In nucleotides, the CDR3 is TGTGCCACCAGTGATTCCCAGGGTTGGGACGAGCAGCACTTC. Its protein product is CATSDSQGWDEQHF. V gene TRBV24-1 combines with J gene TRBJ2-7; possibly TRBD1 or TRBD2 for D (5 bases each). The CDR3 totals 14 residues. Germline V CDR1 and CDR2: KGHDR, SFDVKD.

This clonotype showed up just once. It differs at one base from a far larger clone, so likely a read error. The genes are TRBV6-4 and TRBJ2-1; 9 nucleotides align to TRBD1. CDR1 is MRHNA and CDR2 is SNTAGT in the germline V gene. The CDR3 runs to 13 residues. J lost 15 bases, V lost 6 bases, and 12 bases had no gene match. CDR3 loop: CASRHQGQGSLFF. The DNA for the CDR3 is TGTGCCAGCAGACACCAGGGACAGGGTTCGTTGTTCTTC.

This clonotype was recorded many times. The gene calls are TRBV19 and TRBJ1-5; D uncertain. Germline assignment: CDR1 LNHDA and CDR2 SQIVND (reference sequence). This CDR3 has 13 residues. Trimming cost V 5 bases and J 0 bases, with 5 bases left between them. The CDR3 spells CASSPNSNQPQHF. In DNA form, the CDR3 reads TGTGCCAGTAGTCCGAATAGCAATCAGCCCCAGCATTTT.

The gene calls are TRBV6-1 and TRBJ2-1; 7 bases map to TRBD2. J was trimmed by 6 bases and V by 4 bases; bases with no gene match: 9. The CDR3 is made up of 15 amino acids. Germline assignment: CDR1 MNHNS and CDR2 SASEGT. The CDR3 DNA is TGTGCCAGCAGTGGATCGGCGGGAGCCCTCAATGAGCAGTTCTTC. This translates into CASSGSAGALNEQFF.

This clonotype has ten or more counts. The J gene is TRBJ1-2, the V gene TRBV10-3; D may be TRBD1 (5 bases). Germline loops: CDR1 ENHRY, CDR2 SYGVKD. The V end was cut by 3 bases, the J end by 3 bases, with 14 bases between. The CDR3 length is 15 residues. This CDR3 is CAISDRRVYDYGYTF. The CDR3 region has the DNA TGTGCCATCAGTGATCGCAGGGTCTACGACTATGGCTACACCTTC.

This clonotype was counted many times. The chain links TRBV12-3 or TRBV12-4 to TRBJ2-1; 8 nucleotides agree with TRBD2. There are 15 residues in the CDR3. After removal of 7 bases from V and 5 bases from J, the junction contained 10 bases not matched to a gene. CDR3 in DNA: TGTGCCAGCACTCACCGGGGGCGGGGGGACAATGAGCAGTTCTTC. Translation: CASTHRGRGDNEQFF.